This T cell receptor (beta chain) emerged from a study of CD8 T cells in Susac syndrome. RNA in amounts of roughly 0.5 to 1 ug was reverse transcribed with random hexamers. The CDR3 of TCR beta was amplified by immunoSEQ multiplex PCR across 54 Vbeta and 13 Jbeta. TCRdb redid the calling of the immunoSEQ multiplex PCR reads with MiXCR, one entry per CDR3 protein. The sample yields some 120,000 distinct CDR3 sequences, around 96% seen once. Germline CDR1 and CDR2: LNHDA and SQIVND (reference sequence). The CDR3 contains 16 residues. V lost 3 bases, J lost 6 bases, and 8 bases stayed unmatched. The study used healthy donors as controls matched for age and sex. Negative isolation yielded CD8+ and CD4+ T cells; FACS enriched TEMRA cells.

The sequence came from a human donor in good health. This sequence joins TRBV19 and TRBJ1-5, with 10 bases lining up with TRBD1. Specimen: CD4+ T cells from PBMCs. CDR3 bases: TGTGCCAGTAGTATGAGACGGGACAGGGGCTCTCAGCCCCAGCATTTT. Its protein product is CASSMRRDRGSQPQHF.